These 20 T cell receptor beta chains originate from one sample sequenced in a study of control samples from healthy donors and cancer patients. The protocol was immunoSEQ multiplex PCR, while the TCRdb copy is restricted to in-frame clones and leaves out a portion. In all, the sample yields under 200,000 clones. The sequencing sample was made of blood. Every receptor here comes from a young woman in good health.

The V gene is TRBV6-1, the J gene TRBJ1-4; 8 bases align to TRBD1. The CDR3 totals 16 residues. Unmatched junction bases numbered 8, after V lost 4 bases and J lost 4 bases. The germline V gene encodes CDR1 MNHNS and CDR2 SASEGT. Here the CDR3 reads CASSAYRTGFNEKLFF. DNA for the CDR3: TGTGCCAGCAGTGCGTACCGGACAGGGTTTAATGAAAAACTGTTTTTT.

The chain couples TRBV7-8 to TRBJ1-5; no definite D call. The CDR3 consists of 20 residues. Germline lookup yields CDR1 SGHVS and CDR2 FQNEAQ. Between the trimmed V and J ends, which lost 1 base and 0 bases, there was a span of 22 bases. The CDR3 here is CASSLERPIVSLYSNQPQHF. DNA of the CDR3: TGTGCCAGCAGCTTAGAGCGCCCGATCGTTTCCCTGTATAGCAATCAGCCCCAGCATTTT.

The CDR3 region has the DNA TGTGCCAGCAGTATTCACAGGGGGAATTCTGGCTACACCTTC. Residues: CASSIHRGNSGYTF. V and J are TRBV28 and TRBJ1-2; 8 bases are a match to TRBD1. The CDR3 consists of 14 residues. Looked up from germline, CDR1 is MDHEN and CDR2 is SYDVKM. Trimming cost V 5 bases and J 7 bases; bases outside gene matches: 9.

The V and J genes are TRBV12-3 or TRBV12-4 and TRBJ1-2, with D hard to call. The CDR3 consists of 12 residues. V was shortened by 3 bases and J by 7 bases, with 9 bases between the two germline ends. In DNA, the CDR3 is TGTGCCAGCAGTTTCGGTCCGGGTGGCTACACCTTC. The encoded protein is CASSFGPGGYTF.

This chain joins TRBV14 and TRBJ1-4; D not resolved. Germline lookup yields CDR1 SGHDN and CDR2 FVKESK. The CDR3 sequence is 15 residues long. V dropped 1 base and J dropped 0 bases, with 6 bases sitting between them. CDR3 loop: CASSQVPATNEKLFF. CDR3 sequence (DNA): TGTGCCAGCAGCCAAGTGCCGGCAACTAATGAAAAACTGTTTTTT. Drawing the rest from reference TRBV14 and TRBJ1-4, the complete variable domain is EAGVTQFPSHSVIEKGQTVTLRCDPISGHDNLYWYRRVMGKEIKFLLHFVKESKQDESGMPNNRFLAERTGGTYSTLKVQPAELEDSGVYFCASSQVPATNEKLFFGSGTQLSVL.

The CDR3 reads CASSSQQGTEAFF. The CDR3 DNA is TGTGCCAGCAGCTCCCAACAGGGGACTGAAGCTTTCTTT. V and J are TRBV11-2 and TRBJ1-1; TRBD1 matches 7 bases. In germline, CDR1 is SGHAT, CDR2 FQNNGV. This CDR3 region has 13 residues. The junction had 4 bases not matched to a gene; V was cut back by 4 bases and J by 5 bases.

This sequence joins TRBV7-9 and TRBJ1-2, with 8 bases lining up with TRBD1. CDR3 length: 15 amino acids. CDR1 is SEHNR, CDR2 FQNEAQ, per germline (reference sequence). V lost 5 bases to trimming and J lost 0 bases; unmatched junction nucleotides: 5. CDR3 loop: CASSLGQGANYGYTF. CDR3 sequence (DNA): TGTGCCAGCAGCCTTGGACAGGGCGCTAACTATGGCTACACCTTC.

The J gene is TRBJ2-1, the V gene TRBV28; a possible D gene is TRBD1 (6 bases). The CDR3 sequence is 13 residues long. With 7 bases removed from V and 3 bases from J, the gap between germline ends came to 10 bases. Germline values: CDR1 MDHEN, CDR2 SYDVKM. In DNA form, the CDR3 reads TGTGCCAGCACCAAACAGGGCTACAATGAGCAGTTCTTC. It yields the protein CASTKQGYNEQFF.

The rearrangement links TRBV3-1 (or the pseudogene TRBV3-2) to TRBJ2-1, with a tentative D call TRBD2 (6 bases). The V gene lost 4 bases and the J gene lost 6 bases, with 13 bases spanning the gap. The germline V gene has CDR1 LGHDT and CDR2 YNNKEL (reference sequence). CDR3 length: 14 amino acids. CDR3 sequence: CASSPSRGSNEQFF. Here the CDR3 DNA reads TGTGCCAGCAGCCCATCCCGGGGGTCCAATGAGCAGTTCTTC.

The chain joins TRBV12-3 or TRBV12-4 to TRBJ1-1; 8 bases match TRBD1. This CDR3 has 12 residues. V was clipped by 4 bases and J by 9 bases; unmatched bases: 4. CDR3 sequence reads: CASSYGTGKAFF. The CDR3 DNA reads as TGTGCCAGCAGTTACGGGACAGGCAAAGCTTTCTTT.

The chain is built from TRBV6-1 and TRBJ2-6; possibly TRBD2 for D (7 bases). There are 19 residues in the CDR3. The germline gives CDR1 MNHNS, CDR2 SASEGT. V was clipped by 1 base and J by 4 bases, with 20 bases between them. The CDR3 sequence: CASSEEGRGARSGANVLTF. The CDR3 DNA sequence: TGTGCCAGCAGTGAAGAAGGACGGGGGGCGCGATCAGGGGCCAACGTCCTGACTTTC.

The chain employs TRBV9 and TRBJ1-2; the match to TRBD1 covers 10 bases. The CDR3 length is 16 residues. V lost 7 bases, J lost 6 bases, and 15 bases stayed unmatched. Per germline, CDR1 SGDLS and CDR2 YYNGEE. The CDR3 nucleotides read TGTGCCAGCCATAGGTTTCCGACAGGGGGCAAGGATGGCTACACCTTC. This translates into CASHRFPTGGKDGYTF.

The chain combines TRBV5-4 with TRBJ2-5; D call uncertain. Trimming pared 1 base from V and 1 base from J, leaving 8 bases between. Germline assignment: CDR1 SGHNT and CDR2 YYREEE (reference sequence). The CDR3 extends over 14 amino acids. The DNA for the CDR3 is TGTGCCAGCAGCTTGCCTCCCCTCCAAGAGACCCAGTACTTC. Translation gives CASSLPPLQETQYF.

As concerns this clone: The junction differs from germline at one of its ends, possibly a read error. J is TRBJ2-2 and V is TRBV7-7; 12 bases align to TRBD2. Per the germline V gene, CDR1 is SSHAT and CDR2 is FNYEAQ (reference sequence). CDR3 length equals 18 residues. CDR3 loop: CASSLATSGGANTGELFF. The CDR3 nucleotides read TGTGCTAGCAGCTTAGCGACTAGCGGGGGAGCTAACACCGGGGAGCTGTTTTTT.

This chain joins TRBV27 and TRBJ2-3, with 7 bases identical to TRBD1. The CDR3 runs to 14 residues. CDR1 MNHEY and CDR2 SMNVEV come from the germline V gene (reference sequence). V dropped 5 bases and J dropped 7; count of bases not matched to a gene: 9. In DNA form, the CDR3 reads TGTGCCAGCAGTACCCGGGACAGTAGGAATACGCAGTATTTT. Protein sequence: CASSTRDSRNTQYF.

This chain uses TRBV18 with TRBJ2-5, with D possibly being TRBD1 or TRBD2 (5 bases each). Germline V gene lookup returns CDR1 KGHSH and CDR2 LQKENI. The CDR3 totals 16 residues. V shed 3 bases and J shed 4 bases, with 18 bases lying between them. Written as DNA, the CDR3 is TGTGCCAGCTCACCGCCAAAAGGTGGGGCGGGAGAGACCCAGTACTTC. Its protein is CASSPPKGGAGETQYF.

The chain carries TRBV29-1 and TRBJ2-5; 8 bases are shared with TRBD2. CDR1 is SQVTM and CDR2 is ANQGSEA in the germline V gene. This CDR3 comprises 14 residues. V lost 4 bases to trimming and J lost 3 bases; unmatched junction nucleotides: 7. The CDR3 reads CSVGAAGGKETQYF. For the CDR3, the DNA is TGCAGCGTTGGAGCGGCGGGGGGTAAAGAGACCCAGTACTTC. Drawing the rest from reference TRBV29-1 and TRBJ2-5, the complete variable domain is SAVISQKPSRDICQRGTSLTIQCQVDSQVTMMFWYRQQPGQSLTLIATANQGSEATYESGFVIDKFPISRPNLTFSTLTVSNMSPEDSSIYLCSVGAAGGKETQYFGPGTRLLVL.

The chain employs TRBV27 and TRBJ1-2, with a weak D call TRBD1 (6 bases). The germline gives CDR1 MNHEY, CDR2 SMNVEV (reference sequence). With 5 bases removed from V and 1 base from J, the gap between germline ends came to 14 bases. This CDR3 is built from 15 residues. The CDR3, as DNA: TGTGCCAGCAGTCCATTCGACAGGCTTAACTATGGCTACACCTTC. This gives the protein CASSPFDRLNYGYTF.

The gene calls are TRBV27 and TRBJ1-5, with D unclear. Germline values: CDR1 MNHEY, CDR2 SMNVEV (reference sequence). The CDR3 has 14 residues. V shed 2 bases and J shed 4 bases, with 9 bases lying between them. The CDR3 coding sequence is TGTGCCAGCAGTTTAGAGTGGCAGAATCAGCCCCAGCATTTT. It yields the protein CASSLEWQNQPQHF.

The chain combines TRBV4-2 with TRBJ2-7; D is perhaps TRBD1 (6 bases). Germline V gene lookup returns CDR1 LGHNA and CDR2 YNFKEQ. Trimming cost V 0 bases and J 0 bases, with 9 bases left between them. The CDR3 extends over 15 amino acids. The CDR3 DNA is TGTGCCAGCAGCCAAGAGGGGGCGAGCTCCTACGAGCAGTACTTC. This translates into CASSQEGASSYEQYF.